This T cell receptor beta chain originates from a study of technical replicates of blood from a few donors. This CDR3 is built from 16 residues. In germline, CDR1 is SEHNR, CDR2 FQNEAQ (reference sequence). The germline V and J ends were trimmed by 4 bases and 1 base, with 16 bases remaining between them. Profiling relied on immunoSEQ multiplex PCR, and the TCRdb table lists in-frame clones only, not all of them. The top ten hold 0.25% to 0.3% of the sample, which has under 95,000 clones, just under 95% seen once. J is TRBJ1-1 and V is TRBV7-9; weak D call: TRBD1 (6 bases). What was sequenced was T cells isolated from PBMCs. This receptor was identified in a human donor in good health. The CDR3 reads CASSSNHRDPNTEAFF. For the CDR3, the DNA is TGTGCCAGCAGCTCGAACCACAGGGACCCGAACACTGAAGCTTTCTTT.